This TCR beta chain was sequenced for a study of siplizumab effects on memory and regulatory T cells. Note on this clone: Its antigen is currently unknown.

The ends were cut back, 5 bases at V and 0 bases at J, with 14 bases in the middle. CDR3 length equals 17 residues. Germline V gene lookup returns CDR1 SGHAT and CDR2 FQNNGV. Data came from immunoSEQ multiplex PCR; TCRdb stores just in-frame clones and leaves some out. The sample contains over 80,000 clones, 90% to 95% of which appear only once. Study-level points and caveats: Only a minority of proliferating CD4+ or CD8+ clones had an assignable naive or memory phenotype, with roughly 75-95% lacking one. Unstimulated subsets contained matches for only a minor fraction of alloreactive clones. In the presence of siplizumab, alloreactive sequences traceable to unstimulated CD4+ memory cells were significantly reduced. A major contribution to the alloresponse seemed to be made by naive T cells, which seemed more diverse than memory cells.

Input material: non-Treg CD4+ T cells sorted from blood. V and J are TRBV11-2 and TRBJ2-6; tentative D call: TRBD1 (6 bases). The source of this sequence is a human donor in good health. CDR3 residues: CASSTAGVPSGANVLTF. DNA of the CDR3: TGTGCCAGCAGCACGGCAGGGGTCCCCTCTGGGGCCAACGTCCTGACTTTC.